This entry concerns a single T cell receptor (beta chain). Its antigen remains unidentified. Sorted-subset replicate PCRs used 200 ng DNA, some 33,000 T cell genomes. Assay used: immunoSEQ multiplex PCR; TCRdb lists only in-frame clones, some missing. The table has under 2.5 million clones, 85% to 95% seen once. This specimen comes from a study of shared clonotypes between healthy human individuals. The study's findings and limits: What naive subsets generally showed was a larger estimated richness than memory subsets showed. An anticipated effect of sequencing depth on clonotype sharing among donors was recognized.

CDR3 length equals 16 residues. Germline V gene lookup returns CDR1 MDHEN and CDR2 SYDVKM. The V segment lost 7 bases and the J segment 8 bases; nucleotides outside the gene matches: 16. CD45RA-negative memory and CD45RA+ naive subsets were split from the CD4+ cells. The gene calls are TRBV28 and TRBJ1-2; TRBD1 matches at 10 bases. The sequenced material came from naive CD4+ T cells from PBMCs. Subset: CD45RA+ positively selected. The TCR was taken from a man aged 18 to 29 in good health. Some clones in this sample may be carry-over from other donors' samples. CDR3 region: CASTPGDRGRVDGYTF. The CDR3 DNA sequence: TGTGCCAGCACTCCGGGTGACAGGGGGCGAGTGGACGGCTACACCTTC.